The rows below give T cell receptor beta chains drawn from one sample of a study of neoadjuvant anti-PD-1 for oral cavity cancer. TCRdb's table, derived via immunoSEQ multiplex PCR, lists solely in-frame clones and lacks some. The sample records roughly 36,000 clones, 35% to 45% being singletons. Specimen: tumor tissue, collected after nivolumab (anti-PD-1) treatment. The source is a person aged 35-79 years with oral cavity squamous cell carcinoma. CDR3s include the opening cysteine and the closing phenylalanine or tryptophan. A D gene is named only where the DNA matches it firmly. For some rows the clone size is stated as once, few or many, or as a class when expanded; others skip it.

v_call,j_call,clone_size,d_call,cdr3_nt,cdr3_aa
TRBV7-9,TRBJ1-1,-,TRBD1,TGTGCCAGCAGCCCCGACAGGGTATCAGAAGCTTTCTTT,CASSPDRVSEAFF
TRBV30,TRBJ1-5,many,-,TGTGCCTGGAGAAAGGACCCGACCCCGAATCAGCCCCAGCATTTT,CAWRKDPTPNQPQHF
TRBV5-4,TRBJ2-7,-,TRBD1,TGTGCCAGCAGCCCGGGGGACAGGTTGACCTACGAGCAGTACTTC,CASSPGDRLTYEQYF
TRBV27,TRBJ1-1,-,-,TGTGCCAGCAGTGATCGTGCGTACGAAGCTTTCTTT,CASSDRAYEAFF
TRBV4-2,TRBJ1-1,-,-,TGTGCCAGCAGCCAAGACCGAAGGACTGAAGCTTTCTTT,CASSQDRRTEAFF
TRBV7-3,TRBJ2-2,few,-,TGTGCCAGCAGCTTGAGGGCTCAGGGGGAGCTGTTTTTT,CASSLRAQGELFF
TRBV18,TRBJ1-6,once,TRBD1,TGTGCCAGCTCACGACAGGGTACTAATTCACCCCTCCACTTT,CASSRQGTNSPLHF
TRBV11-2,TRBJ1-2,few,-,TGTGCCAGCAGCTTATCGGGCGGGATGTCGGGTAACTATGGCTACACCTTC,CASSLSGGMSGNYGYTF
TRBV5-6,TRBJ1-1,-,-,TGTGCCAGCAGCCCCAACTTTGGGGGGCGTTACACTGAAGCTTTCTTT,CASSPNFGGRYTEAFF
TRBV5-1,TRBJ2-3,-,-,TGCGCCAGCAGCTTGTTTGGGGCAAGCACAGATACGCAGTATTTT,CASSLFGASTDTQYF
TRBV7-3,TRBJ2-5,-,-,TGTGCCAGCAGCGATCAGGGAGGGGGGAGAGAGACCCAGTACTTC,CASSDQGGGRETQYF
TRBV18,TRBJ2-7,few,-,TGTGCCAGCTCTGACGTGGCGGGACAGATTGAGCAGTACTTC,CASSDVAGQIEQYF
TRBV20-1,TRBJ2-5,few,-,TGCAGTGCTCTCCGACAAGAGACCCAGTACTTC,CSALRQETQYF
TRBV6-5,TRBJ1-1,-,-,TGTGCCAGCACCAAAGGTTCGGGCACTGAAGCTTTCTTT,CASTKGSGTEAFF
TRBV9,TRBJ1-2,many,-,TGTGCCAGCACGGTGGAACAGAACTATGGCTACACCTTC,CASTVEQNYGYTF
TRBV9,TRBJ1-2,once,-,TGTGCCAGCAGCTCCGGGAACCCTATCTATGGCTACACCTTC,CASSSGNPIYGYTF
TRBV18,TRBJ2-7,-,TRBD2,TGTGCCAGCTCACCTCGTGGTAGCGGGAGTTCCTACGAGCAGTACTTC,CASSPRGSGSSYEQYF
TRBV30,TRBJ2-1,few,-,TGTGCCTGGAGTGTTACACGGGGGCTGGATGAGCAGTTCTTC,CAWSVTRGLDEQFF
TRBV30,TRBJ1-2,-,-,TGTGCCTGGAGTCCGGACGGGGGTAGCTACACCTTC,CAWSPDGGSYTF
TRBV2,TRBJ2-7,few,-,TGTGCCAGCAGTGTATCTAGGACAGACTACGAGCAGTACTTC,CASSVSRTDYEQYF
TRBV9,TRBJ1-6,-,-,TGTGCCAGCAGCTTGATGACAGGCGGTCGTTCACCCCTCCACTTT,CASSLMTGGRSPLHF
TRBV11-2,TRBJ2-7,-,-,TGTGCCAGCAGCCGGGGGAGTGGCGAGCAGTACTTC,CASSRGSGEQYF
TRBV18,TRBJ2-7,few,TRBD2,TGTGCCAGCTCTCCCACGGCGAGCGGGAGTAGAGACGAGCAGTACTTC,CASSPTASGSRDEQYF
TRBV28,TRBJ1-2,few,-,TGTGCCAGCAGCGACCCCGGGTATGGCTACACCTTC,CASSDPGYGYTF
TRBV29-1,TRBJ1-3,-,-,TGCAGCGTCGAGTACAGGGAGATAAGAAACACCATATATTTT,CSVEYREIRNTIYF
TRBV11-3,TRBJ2-7,-,-,TGTGCCAGCAGCTTATGGACAGACTACGAGCAGTACTTC,CASSLWTDYEQYF
TRBV19,TRBJ1-1,-,TRBD1,TGTGCCAGTAGCGTTCGACAGGGCTCATTGAACACTGAAGCTTTCTTT,CASSVRQGSLNTEAFF
TRBV7-3,TRBJ2-3,few,-,TGTGCCAGCAGCATCCCGGGGCGCGCAGATACGCAGTATTTT,CASSIPGRADTQYF
TRBV5-1,TRBJ2-7,-,-,TGCGCCAGCAGCCCCGACAACTCCTACGAGCAGTACTTC,CASSPDNSYEQYF
TRBV21-1,TRBJ2-1,many,-,TGTGCCAGCAGCAAAGGACTAGCGGGAGAAGGCCCCTACAATGAGCAGTTCTTC,CASSKGLAGEGPYNEQFF
TRBV25-1,TRBJ1-2,-,-,TGTGCCAGCAGTGAAGGATGGTTGGGCTATGGCTACACCTTC,CASSEGWLGYGYTF
TRBV7-2,TRBJ2-1,few,-,TGTGCCAGCAGCCCCAGATCCGGGAGCGATGAGCAGTTCTTC,CASSPRSGSDEQFF
TRBV30,TRBJ1-1,many,-,TGTGCCTGGAGTGTAGGGGGGGAAACTGAAGCTTTCTTT,CAWSVGGETEAFF
TRBV27,TRBJ2-7,many,TRBD1,TGTGCCAGCAGTTTATCGTACGAGGGACAGGCATCTACGAAGCAGTACTTC,CASSLSYEGQASTKQYF
TRBV30,TRBJ1-2,-,TRBD1,TGTGCCTGGAATCAACTACAGGGGAGTAACTATGGCTACACCTTC,CAWNQLQGSNYGYTF
TRBV5-1,TRBJ2-1,-,TRBD2,TGCGCCAGCAGCCCCCTATTGCGGGAGGGAAACAATGAGCAGTTCTTC,CASSPLLREGNNEQFF
TRBV2,TRBJ2-7,-,TRBD1,TGTGCCAGCAGTCAACAGGGGGAGACTTCGGGAGAGCAGTACTTC,CASSQQGETSGEQYF
TRBV7-9,TRBJ1-6,once,-,TGTGCCAGCAGCTTAATGGGGGGCGGCTCCTATAATTCACCCCTCCACTTT,CASSLMGGGSYNSPLHF
TRBV10-2,TRBJ1-1,few,-,TGCGCCAGCGGTGACACTTACACTGAAGCTTTCTTT,CASGDTYTEAFF
TRBV5-1,TRBJ2-2,-,-,TGCGCCAGCAGCACGGCGAACACCGGGGAGCTGTTTTTT,CASSTANTGELFF
TRBV2,TRBJ1-3,-,-,TGTGCCAGCACCCAAGCGCCAGGAAACACCATATATTTT,CASTQAPGNTIYF
TRBV5-4,TRBJ1-1,-,-,TGTGCCAGCAACCCGATCGGGGCTAACACTGAAGCTTTCTTT,CASNPIGANTEAFF
TRBV7-9,TRBJ1-4,-,-,TGTGCCAGCAGCCCAGCCGGGAGGGGGTATGAAAAACTGTTTTTT,CASSPAGRGYEKLFF
TRBV30,TRBJ2-1,few,-,TGTGCCTGGGGTGTCGAGGACGGACATTACAATGAGCAGTTCTTC,CAWGVEDGHYNEQFF
TRBV19,TRBJ2-1,few,TRBD2,TGTGCCAGTAGTATCTCTTCGCTAGCGGGGACCAGCTCCTACAATGAGCAGTTCTTC,CASSISSLAGTSSYNEQFF